Listed below are T cell receptor beta chains from one sample, sequenced in a study of blood T cell repertoires in COVID-19. Only in-frame clones appear in the TCRdb table, and some are missing; sequencing was by immunoSEQ multiplex PCR. The repertoire includes around 300,000 clones, approximately 88% of them detected once, and about 4.7% sits in the top ten. The sequencing input was PBMCs or T cells enriched from blood (not recorded which). The source is a man aged 30 to 39 who had recovered from COVID-19. The CDR3 runs from the conserved cysteine through the conserved F or W. A D gene is named only where the DNA matches it firmly.

v_call	d_call	j_call	cdr3_aa	cdr3_nt
TRBV9	.	TRBJ1-3	CARLFRFGNTIYF	TGTGCCAGACTATTTCGGTTTGGAAACACCATATATTTT
TRBV7-8	TRBD2	TRBJ2-7	CASSSWTSGAYEQYF	TGTGCCAGCAGCTCTTGGACTAGCGGGGCATACGAGCAGTACTTC
TRBV7-9	.	TRBJ2-3	CASSPVGSADTQYF	TGTGCCAGCAGCCCCGTTGGAAGCGCGGATACGCAGTATTTT
TRBV9	.	TRBJ1-1	CASSIPGTGRTEAFF	TGTGCCAGCAGCATCCCTGGGACCGGGAGGACTGAAGCTTTCTTT
TRBV10-2	.	TRBJ1-2	CASSESYSGGYTF	TGCGCCAGCAGTGAATCCTATAGTGGTGGCTACACCTTC
TRBV30	.	TRBJ1-4	CAWSPGIEKLFF	TGTGCCTGGAGTCCAGGTATAGAAAAACTGTTTTTT
TRBV5-1	TRBD1	TRBJ2-6	CASRSGTGRSGANVLTF	TGCGCCAGCAGATCCGGGACAGGTCGCTCTGGGGCCAACGTCCTGACTTTC
TRBV7-9	TRBD1	TRBJ1-4	CASSLRGQVGEKLFF	TGTGCCAGCAGCCTCCGCGGACAGGTTGGTGAAAAACTGTTTTTT
TRBV19	TRBD2	TRBJ2-1	CASTFLAGRSYNEQFF	TGTGCCAGTACCTTTCTAGCGGGCCGGTCCTACAATGAGCAGTTCTTC
TRBV10-1	TRBD2	TRBJ2-7	CASSETSGGMDEQYF	TGCGCCAGCAGTGAGACTAGCGGGGGGATGGACGAGCAGTACTTC
TRBV7-8	TRBD2	TRBJ2-5	CASSSWTSGDGLAEEETQYF	TGTGCCAGCAGCTCCTGGACTAGCGGGGACGGATTGGCCGAGGAAGAGACCCAGTACTTC
TRBV7-2	TRBD1	TRBJ1-2	CASRQGLYGYTF	TGTGCCAGCCGACAGGGCCTGTATGGCTACACCTTC
TRBV28	TRBD1	TRBJ1-6	CAIHRGSDSPLHF	TGTGCCATCCACAGGGGTAGTGATTCACCCCTCCACTTT
TRBV7-8	.	TRBJ2-7	CASSLDPGEQYF	TGTGCCAGCAGCTTAGATCCCGGCGAGCAGTACTTC